Given below is one T cell receptor (beta chain) in context. Its antigen is currently unknown. The read gets to within 3 residues of the CDR3 end, and the germline J gene fills in the rest. Clones were read by immunoSEQ multiplex PCR, and TCRdb kept only the in-frame ones, dropping some. The sample yields 25,000 to 35,000 clones, of which the top ten take up around 18%. The data stem from a study of T cells in women clearing cervical HPV infection. Study-wide context: Case blood was drawn a median roughly 160 days after lesion detection.

The CDR3 extends over 14 amino acids. Germline assignment: CDR1 SEHNR and CDR2 FQNEAQ (reference sequence). Study-level points and caveats: Combining TCR richness with V gene abundances gave roughly 0.84 AUC.

The V and J genes are TRBV7-9 and TRBJ1-2; no reliable D call. This receptor was taken from a woman aged 18 to 69 with a cervical HPV16 infection that either progressed to CIN3+ or cleared (not recorded which). What was sequenced was blood buffy coat. The CDR3 spells CASSRPGSSYDYTF. The sequenced CDR3 bases are TGTGCCAGCAGCCGACCCGGTAGCTCCTACGAC.